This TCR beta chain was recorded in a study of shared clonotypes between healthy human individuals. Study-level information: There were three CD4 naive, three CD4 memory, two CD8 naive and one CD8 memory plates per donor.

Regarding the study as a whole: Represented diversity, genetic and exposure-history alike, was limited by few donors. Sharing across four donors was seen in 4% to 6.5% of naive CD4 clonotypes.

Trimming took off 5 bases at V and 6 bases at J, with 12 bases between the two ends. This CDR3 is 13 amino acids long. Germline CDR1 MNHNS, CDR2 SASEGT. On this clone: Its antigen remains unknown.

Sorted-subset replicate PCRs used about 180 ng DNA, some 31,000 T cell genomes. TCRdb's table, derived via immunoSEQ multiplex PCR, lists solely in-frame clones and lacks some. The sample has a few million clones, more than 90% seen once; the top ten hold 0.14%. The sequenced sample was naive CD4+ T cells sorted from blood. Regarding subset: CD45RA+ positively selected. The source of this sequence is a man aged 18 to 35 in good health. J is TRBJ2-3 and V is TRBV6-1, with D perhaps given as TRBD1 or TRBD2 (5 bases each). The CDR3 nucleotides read TGTGCCAGCAGTACCGGGGCGCCGGATACGCAGTATTTT. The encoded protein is CASSTGAPDTQYF.